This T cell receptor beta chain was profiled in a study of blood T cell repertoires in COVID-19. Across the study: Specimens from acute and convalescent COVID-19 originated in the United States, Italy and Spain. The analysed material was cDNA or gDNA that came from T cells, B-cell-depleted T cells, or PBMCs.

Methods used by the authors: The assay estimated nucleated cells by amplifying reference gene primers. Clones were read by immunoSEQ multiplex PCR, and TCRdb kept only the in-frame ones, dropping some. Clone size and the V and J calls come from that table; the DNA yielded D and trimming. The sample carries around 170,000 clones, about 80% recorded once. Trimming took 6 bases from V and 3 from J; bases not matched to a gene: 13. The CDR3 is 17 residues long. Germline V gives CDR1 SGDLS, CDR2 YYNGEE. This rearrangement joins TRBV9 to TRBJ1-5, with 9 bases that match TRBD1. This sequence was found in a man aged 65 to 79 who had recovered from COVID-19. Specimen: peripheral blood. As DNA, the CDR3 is TGTGCCAGCATCCCCTACTGGGACAGGGAATACAATCAGCCCCAGCATTTT. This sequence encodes CASIPYWDREYNQPQHF.